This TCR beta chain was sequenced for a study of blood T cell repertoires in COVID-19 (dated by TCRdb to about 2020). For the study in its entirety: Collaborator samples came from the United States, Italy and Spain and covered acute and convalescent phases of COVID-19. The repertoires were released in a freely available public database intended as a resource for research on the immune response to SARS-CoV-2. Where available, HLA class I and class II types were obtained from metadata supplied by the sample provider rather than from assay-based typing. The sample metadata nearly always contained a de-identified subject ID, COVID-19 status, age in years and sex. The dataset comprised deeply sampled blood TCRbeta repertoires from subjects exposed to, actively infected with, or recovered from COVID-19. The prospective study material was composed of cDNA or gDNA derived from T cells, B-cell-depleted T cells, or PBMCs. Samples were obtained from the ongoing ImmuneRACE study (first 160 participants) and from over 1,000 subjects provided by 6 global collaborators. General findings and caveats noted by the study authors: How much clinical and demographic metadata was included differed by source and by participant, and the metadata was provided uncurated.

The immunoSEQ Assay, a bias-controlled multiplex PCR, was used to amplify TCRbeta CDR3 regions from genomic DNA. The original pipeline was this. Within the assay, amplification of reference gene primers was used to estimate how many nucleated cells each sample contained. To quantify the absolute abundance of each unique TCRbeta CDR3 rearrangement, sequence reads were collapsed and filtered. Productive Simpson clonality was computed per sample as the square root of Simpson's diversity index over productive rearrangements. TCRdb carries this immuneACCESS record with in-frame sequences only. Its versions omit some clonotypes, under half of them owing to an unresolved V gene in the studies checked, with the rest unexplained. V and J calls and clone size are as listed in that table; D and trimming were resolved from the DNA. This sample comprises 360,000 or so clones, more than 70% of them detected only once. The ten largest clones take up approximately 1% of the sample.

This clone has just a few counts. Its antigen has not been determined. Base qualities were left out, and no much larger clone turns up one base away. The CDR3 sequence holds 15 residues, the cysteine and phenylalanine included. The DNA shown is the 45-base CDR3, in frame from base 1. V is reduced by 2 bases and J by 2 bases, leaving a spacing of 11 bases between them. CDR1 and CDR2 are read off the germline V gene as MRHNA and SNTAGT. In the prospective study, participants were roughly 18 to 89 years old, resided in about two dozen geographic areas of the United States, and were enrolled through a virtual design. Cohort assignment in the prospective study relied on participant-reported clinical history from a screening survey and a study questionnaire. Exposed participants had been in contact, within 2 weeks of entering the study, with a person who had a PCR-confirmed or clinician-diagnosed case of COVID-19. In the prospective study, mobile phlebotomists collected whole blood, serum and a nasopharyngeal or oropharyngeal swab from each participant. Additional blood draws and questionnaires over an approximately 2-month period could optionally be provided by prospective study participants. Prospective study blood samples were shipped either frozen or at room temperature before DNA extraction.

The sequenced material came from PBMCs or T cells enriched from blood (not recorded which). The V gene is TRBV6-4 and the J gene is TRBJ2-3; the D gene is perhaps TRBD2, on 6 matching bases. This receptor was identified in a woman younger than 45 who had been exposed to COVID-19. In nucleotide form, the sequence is TGTGCCAGCAGTGACCAGGCTAGCGACACAGATACGCAGTATTTT. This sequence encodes CASSDQASDTDTQYF.